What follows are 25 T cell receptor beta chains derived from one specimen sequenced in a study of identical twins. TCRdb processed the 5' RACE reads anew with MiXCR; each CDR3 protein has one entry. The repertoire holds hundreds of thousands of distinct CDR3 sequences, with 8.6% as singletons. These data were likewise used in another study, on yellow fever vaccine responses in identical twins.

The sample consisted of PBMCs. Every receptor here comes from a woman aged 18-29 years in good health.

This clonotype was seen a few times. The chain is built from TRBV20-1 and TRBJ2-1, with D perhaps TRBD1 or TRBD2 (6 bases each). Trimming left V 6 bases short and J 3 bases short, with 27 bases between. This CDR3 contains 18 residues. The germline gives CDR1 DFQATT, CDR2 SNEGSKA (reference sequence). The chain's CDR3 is CSARLDDGGPSFYNEQFF. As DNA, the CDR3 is TGCAGTGCAAGGCTAGACGACGGGGGCCCAAGCTTCTACAATGAGCAGTTCTTC.

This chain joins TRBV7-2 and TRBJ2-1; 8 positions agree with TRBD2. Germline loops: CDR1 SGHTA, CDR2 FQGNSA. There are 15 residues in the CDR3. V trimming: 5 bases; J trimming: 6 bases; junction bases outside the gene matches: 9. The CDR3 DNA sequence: TGTGCCAGCAGCGCGGGACTAGGAGGGCTCAATGAGCAGTTCTTC. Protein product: CASSAGLGGLNEQFF.

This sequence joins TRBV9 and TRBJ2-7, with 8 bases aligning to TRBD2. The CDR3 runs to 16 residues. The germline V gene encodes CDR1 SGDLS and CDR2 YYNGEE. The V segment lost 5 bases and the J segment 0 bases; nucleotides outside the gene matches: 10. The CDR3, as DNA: TGTGCCAGCAGGGCGCCTCGACTAGCGCACTCCTACGAGCAGTACTTC. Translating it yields CASRAPRLAHSYEQYF. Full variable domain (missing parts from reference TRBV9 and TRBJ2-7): DSGVTQTPKHLITATGQRVTLRCSPRSGDLSVYWYQQSLDQGLQFLIQYYNGEERAKGNILERFSAQQFPDLHSELNLSSLELGDSALYFCASRAPRLAHSYEQYFGPGTRLTVT.

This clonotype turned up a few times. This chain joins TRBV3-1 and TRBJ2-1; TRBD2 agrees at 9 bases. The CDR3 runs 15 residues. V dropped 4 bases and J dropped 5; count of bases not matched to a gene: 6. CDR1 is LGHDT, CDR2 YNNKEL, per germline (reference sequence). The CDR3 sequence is CASSPRTSENNEQFF. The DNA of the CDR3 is TGTGCCAGCAGCCCAAGGACTAGCGAGAACAATGAGCAGTTCTTC.

This CDR3 reads CSAGKSGGGTQYF. CDR3 sequence (DNA): TGCAGTGCTGGCAAATCAGGCGGGGGGACCCAGTACTTC. The chain carries TRBV20-1 and TRBJ2-5, with TRBD2 matching over 7 bases. The CDR3 is 13 amino acids. The V gene end was trimmed by 5 bases and the J gene end by 7 bases; junction bases not matched to a gene: 10. Per germline, CDR1 DFQATT and CDR2 SNEGSKA (reference sequence).

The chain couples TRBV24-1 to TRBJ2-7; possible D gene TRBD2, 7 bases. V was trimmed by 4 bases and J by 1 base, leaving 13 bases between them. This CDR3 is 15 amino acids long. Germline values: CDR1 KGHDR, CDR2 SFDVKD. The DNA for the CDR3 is TGTGCCACCAGTGAGGCGGGGGCCTTGTCCTACGAGCAGTACTTC. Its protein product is CATSEAGALSYEQYF.

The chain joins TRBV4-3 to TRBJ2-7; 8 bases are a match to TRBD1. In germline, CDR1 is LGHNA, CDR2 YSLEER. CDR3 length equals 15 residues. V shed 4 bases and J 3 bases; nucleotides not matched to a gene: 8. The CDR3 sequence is CASSRMTGEGYEQYF. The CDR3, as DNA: TGCGCCAGCAGCCGTATGACAGGGGAAGGCTACGAGCAGTACTTC.

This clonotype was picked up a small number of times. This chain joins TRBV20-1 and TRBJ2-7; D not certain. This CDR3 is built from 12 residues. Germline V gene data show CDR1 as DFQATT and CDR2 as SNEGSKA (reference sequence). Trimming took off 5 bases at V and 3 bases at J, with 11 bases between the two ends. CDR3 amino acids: CSASGPDYEQYF. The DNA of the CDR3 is TGCAGTGCTTCGGGCCCTGACTACGAGCAGTACTTC.

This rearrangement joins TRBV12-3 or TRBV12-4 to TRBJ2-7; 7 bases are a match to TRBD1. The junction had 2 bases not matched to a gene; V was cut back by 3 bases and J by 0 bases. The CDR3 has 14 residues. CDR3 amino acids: CASSFDRVSYEQYF. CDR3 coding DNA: TGTGCCAGCAGTTTCGACAGGGTCTCCTACGAGCAGTACTTC.

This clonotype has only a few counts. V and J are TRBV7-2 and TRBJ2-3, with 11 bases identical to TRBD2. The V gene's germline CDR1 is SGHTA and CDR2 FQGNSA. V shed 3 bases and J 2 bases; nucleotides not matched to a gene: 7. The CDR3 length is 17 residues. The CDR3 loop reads CASSFPGTSGPTDTQYF. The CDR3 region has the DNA TGTGCCAGCAGCTTCCCCGGGACTAGCGGTCCCACAGATACGCAGTATTTT.

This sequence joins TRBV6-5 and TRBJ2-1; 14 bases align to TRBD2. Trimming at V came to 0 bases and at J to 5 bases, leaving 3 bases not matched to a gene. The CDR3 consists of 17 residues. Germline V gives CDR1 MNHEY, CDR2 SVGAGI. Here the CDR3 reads CASSYSRGLAGDNEQFF. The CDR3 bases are TGTGCCAGCAGTTACTCTCGGGGACTAGCGGGAGACAATGAGCAGTTCTTC.

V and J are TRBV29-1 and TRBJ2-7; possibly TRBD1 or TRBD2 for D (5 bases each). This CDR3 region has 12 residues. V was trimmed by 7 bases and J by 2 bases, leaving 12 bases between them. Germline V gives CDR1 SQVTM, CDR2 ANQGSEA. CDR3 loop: CSAWDETYEQYF. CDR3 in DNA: TGCAGCGCCTGGGACGAGACCTACGAGCAGTACTTC.

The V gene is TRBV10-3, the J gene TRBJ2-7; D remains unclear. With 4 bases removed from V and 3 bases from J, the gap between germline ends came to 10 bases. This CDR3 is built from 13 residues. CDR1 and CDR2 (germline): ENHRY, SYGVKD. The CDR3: CAISGGDFYEQYF. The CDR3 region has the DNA TGTGCCATCAGTGGGGGTGACTTCTACGAGCAGTACTTC.

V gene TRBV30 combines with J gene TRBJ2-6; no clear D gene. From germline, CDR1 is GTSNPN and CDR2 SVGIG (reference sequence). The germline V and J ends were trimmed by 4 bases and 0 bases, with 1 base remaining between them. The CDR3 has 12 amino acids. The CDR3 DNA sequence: TGTGCCTGGACCTCTGGGGCCAACGTCCTGACTTTC. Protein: CAWTSGANVLTF.

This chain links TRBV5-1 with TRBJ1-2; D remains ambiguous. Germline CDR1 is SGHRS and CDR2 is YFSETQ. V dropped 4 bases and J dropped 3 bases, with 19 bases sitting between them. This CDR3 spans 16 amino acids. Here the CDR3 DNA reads TGCGCCAGCAGCGCATCCGGCAGGCTCCAGGACTATGGCTACACCTTC. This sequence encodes CASSASGRLQDYGYTF.

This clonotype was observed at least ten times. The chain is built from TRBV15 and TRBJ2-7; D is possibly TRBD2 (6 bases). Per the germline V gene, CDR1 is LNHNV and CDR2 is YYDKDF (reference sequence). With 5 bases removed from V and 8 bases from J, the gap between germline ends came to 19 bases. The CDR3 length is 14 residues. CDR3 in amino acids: CATSAGTASNKQYF. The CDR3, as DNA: TGTGCCACCAGCGCCGGGACTGCTTCTAACAAGCAGTACTTC.

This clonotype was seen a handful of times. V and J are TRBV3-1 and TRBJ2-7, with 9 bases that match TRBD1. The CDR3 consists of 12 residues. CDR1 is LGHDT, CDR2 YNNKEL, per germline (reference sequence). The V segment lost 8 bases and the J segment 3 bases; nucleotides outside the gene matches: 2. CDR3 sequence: CASRDRDYEQYF. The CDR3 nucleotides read TGTGCCAGCCGGGACAGGGACTACGAGCAGTACTTC.

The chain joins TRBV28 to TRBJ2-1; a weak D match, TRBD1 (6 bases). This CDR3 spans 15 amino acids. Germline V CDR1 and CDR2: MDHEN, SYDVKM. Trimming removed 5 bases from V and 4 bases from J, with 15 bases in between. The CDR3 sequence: CASSLPRDIYNEQFF. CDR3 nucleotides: TGTGCCAGCAGTCTACCCCGGGACATATACAATGAGCAGTTCTTC.

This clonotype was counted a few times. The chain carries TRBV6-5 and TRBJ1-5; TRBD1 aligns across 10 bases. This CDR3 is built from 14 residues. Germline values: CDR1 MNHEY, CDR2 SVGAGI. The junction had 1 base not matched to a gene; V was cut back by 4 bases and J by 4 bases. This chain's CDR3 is CASSSDRGNQPQHF. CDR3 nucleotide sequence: TGTGCCAGCAGTTCGGACAGGGGGAATCAGCCCCAGCATTTT.

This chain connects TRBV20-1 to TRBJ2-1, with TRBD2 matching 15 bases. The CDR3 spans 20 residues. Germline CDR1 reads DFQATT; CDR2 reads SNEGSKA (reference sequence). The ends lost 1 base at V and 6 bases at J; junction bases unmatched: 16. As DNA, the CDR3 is TGCAGTGCTAGAGGGGAGGGCTATCGGACTAGCGGGAGGGGTGGCAATGAGCAGTTCTTC. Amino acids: CSARGEGYRTSGRGGNEQFF.

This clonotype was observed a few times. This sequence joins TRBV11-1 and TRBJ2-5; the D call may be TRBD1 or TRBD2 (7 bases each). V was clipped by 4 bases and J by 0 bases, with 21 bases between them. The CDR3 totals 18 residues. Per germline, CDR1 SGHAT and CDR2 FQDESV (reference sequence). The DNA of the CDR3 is TGTGCCAGCAGCTCCAGGGGGGGCGCGAGTGGGTACCAAGAGACCCAGTACTTC. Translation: CASSSRGGASGYQETQYF.

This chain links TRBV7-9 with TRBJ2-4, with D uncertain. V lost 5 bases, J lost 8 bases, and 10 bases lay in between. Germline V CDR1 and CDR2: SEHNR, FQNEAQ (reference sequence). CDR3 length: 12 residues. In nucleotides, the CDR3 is TGTGCCAGCAGCCCGCTCGAGGACATTCAGTACTTC. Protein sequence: CASSPLEDIQYF.

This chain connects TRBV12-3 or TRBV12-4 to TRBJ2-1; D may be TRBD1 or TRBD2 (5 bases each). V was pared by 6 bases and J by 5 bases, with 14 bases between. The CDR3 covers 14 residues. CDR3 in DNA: TGTGCCAGCAGCCGGGACCAAGTTAACAATGAGCAGTTCTTC. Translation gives CASSRDQVNNEQFF.

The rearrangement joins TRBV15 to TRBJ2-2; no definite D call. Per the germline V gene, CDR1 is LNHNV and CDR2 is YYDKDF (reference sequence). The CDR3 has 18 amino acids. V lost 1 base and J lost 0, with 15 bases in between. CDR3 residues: CATSRGLVLSTNTGELFF. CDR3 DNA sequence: TGTGCCACCAGCAGAGGGCTAGTGCTTTCTACGAACACCGGGGAGCTGTTTTTT.

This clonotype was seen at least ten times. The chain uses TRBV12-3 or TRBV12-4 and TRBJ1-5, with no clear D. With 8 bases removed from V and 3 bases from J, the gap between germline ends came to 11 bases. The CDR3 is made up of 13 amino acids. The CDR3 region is CASGWSVNQPQHF. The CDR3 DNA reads TGTGCCAGCGGATGGTCGGTCAATCAGCCCCAGCATTTT.